The sequence of this T cell receptor (beta chain) was determined in a study of blood T cell repertoires in COVID-19 (dated by TCRdb to the early 2020s). Context from the whole study: Samples from collaborators originated in the United States, Italy and Spain and spanned both the acute and convalescent phases of COVID-19. Where available, HLA class I and class II types were obtained from metadata supplied by the sample provider rather than from assay-based typing. Subjects who had been exposed to COVID-19, were actively infected with it, or had recovered from it provided the deeply sampled blood TCRbeta repertoires that made up the dataset. The samples were drawn from two sources: the first 160 participants of the ongoing ImmuneRACE study, and over 1,000 subjects contributed by 6 global collaborators. The prospective study material was composed of cDNA or gDNA derived from T cells, B-cell-depleted T cells, or PBMCs. Sample metadata almost always included a de-identified subject ID, COVID-19 status, age in years and sex. A freely available public database, intended as a resource for researchers studying the immune response to SARS-CoV-2, is where the repertoires were released.

Study-level results and caveats: How much clinical and demographic metadata was included differed by source and by participant, and the metadata was provided uncurated.

The collaborating institutions used their own protocols to collect whole blood in K2EDTA tubes. For TCRbeta analysis, collaborators shipped samples as frozen whole blood, isolated PBMCs, or DNA extracted from either of those sample types. The CDR3 covers 14 residues, taking in both the cysteine and the phenylalanine. The read is trimmed to its CDR3 DNA, 42 bases read in frame from base 1. From V the trimming removes 4 bases and from J it removes 9 bases, while the gene matches leave 9 bases of the junction unaccounted for. The CDR1 and CDR2 encoded by the germline V gene are SGHTA and FQGTGA. The immunoSEQ Assay, a bias-controlled multiplex PCR, was used to amplify TCRbeta CDR3 regions from genomic DNA. Processing in the source paper ran as follows. The number of nucleated cells in each sample was estimated from the amplification of reference gene primers within the assay. Sequence reads were collapsed and filtered to measure the absolute abundance of every unique TCRbeta CDR3 rearrangement. For each sample, productive Simpson clonality was calculated by taking the square root of Simpson's diversity index across productive rearrangements. TCRdb took over this immuneACCESS table, retaining in-frame rearrangements with V and J assigned. Such tables are incomplete; in checked studies, under half of the missing clones stem from an unresolved V gene, and the remainder is unexplained. Clonal size and the V and J genes are those of that table, whereas D and trimming came from the DNA. In all, the sample holds 35,000 to 40,000 clones, and roughly 80% of those were seen once. The ten biggest clones cover roughly 29% of the sample.

As concerns this clone: Its antigen target is currently unknown. Base quality data are lacking; no much larger clone is found one base away.

The chain uses TRBV7-3 and TRBJ2-1; TRBD1 agrees with 7 junctional bases. This sequence was found in an elderly man with active or convalescent COVID-19. Material: peripheral blood. The encoded CDR3 is CASSSLDRQGEQFF. Here is the DNA: TGTGCCAGCAGCTCTCTTGACCGACAGGGTGAGCAGTTCTTC. Extended through the reference TRBV7-3 and TRBJ2-1 proteins, this CDR3 yields the full variable domain: GAGVSQTPSNKVTEKGKYVELRCDPISGHTALYWYRQSLGQGPEFLIYFQGTGAADDSGLPNDRFFAVRPEGSVSTLKIQRTERGDSAVYLCASSSLDRQGEQFFGPGTRLTVL.